This TCR beta chain derives from a study of shared clonotypes between healthy human individuals. Study as a whole: Each donor had three CD4 naive, three CD4 memory, two CD8 naive and one CD8 memory plate.

Germline V lookup: CDR1 SGHDT, CDR2 YYEEEE. The CDR3 spans 13 residues. Germline trimming cut 4 bases from V and 8 bases from J; bases unmatched to any gene: 5. The study's findings and limits: Having only a few donors restricted how much genetic and exposure-history diversity was captured.

Concerning this clone itself: Its antigen is unidentified.

Measured with immunoSEQ multiplex PCR; TCRdb has only the in-frame clones, and not every one. This table has roughly 1,600,000 clones, less than 99% appearing once. The rearrangement uses TRBV5-6 and TRBJ1-4, with 7 bases aligning to TRBD1. The sample comprised naive CD4+ T cells sorted from blood. The subset is: CD45RA+ positively selected. This receptor was taken from a man aged 25-45 years in good health. The CDR3 bases are TGTGCCAGCAGCCCGGGACAGCAAGAAAAACTGTTTTTT. It yields the protein CASSPGQQEKLFF.